These 20 T cell receptor beta chains were all obtained from the same sample, sequenced in a study of neurological immune-mediated disorders. TCRdb re-called the 5' RACE reads through MiXCR, storing one row per CDR3 protein. This table holds 66,000 or so distinct CDR3 sequences, around 5% found once. Sequencing was performed on PBMCs. The receptors were gathered from a woman under 40 with multiple sclerosis.

The chain uses TRBV15 and TRBJ2-5; no definite D call. V shed 8 bases and J shed 5 bases, with 9 bases lying between them. This CDR3 has 11 amino acids. The germline V gene has CDR1 LNHNV and CDR2 YYDKDF (reference sequence). The CDR3 nucleotides read TGTGCCACCTCGGGCATGGAGACCCAGTACTTC. Its protein is CATSGMETQYF.

This clonotype was observed at least ten times. A much larger clone is a single base away; this may be a read error. This chain links TRBV3-1 with TRBJ2-1; D is unresolved. Trimming stripped 2 bases from V and 0 bases from J, with 2 bases between. Per germline, CDR1 LGHDT and CDR2 YNNKEL (reference sequence). The CDR3 covers 13 residues. CDR3 sequence reads: CASSQISYNEQFF. CDR3 DNA: TGTGCCAGCAGCCAAATCTCCTACAATGAGCAGTTCTTC.

This clonotype was observed many times. The chain is built from TRBV5-1 and TRBJ2-1; maybe TRBD2 (7 bases). The CDR3 has 13 residues. CDR1 is SGHRS and CDR2 is YFSETQ in the germline V gene. V dropped 4 bases and J dropped 8 bases, with 13 bases sitting between them. The CDR3 DNA follows: TGCGCCAGCAGCATTACGGGGGGCGATGAGCAGTTCTTC. As protein: CASSITGGDEQFF.

This clonotype was seen ten or more times. The V and J genes are TRBV12-3 or TRBV12-4 and TRBJ1-4, with 9 nucleotides matching TRBD1. J gave up 5 bases and V 5 bases, and 3 bases lay outside the gene matches. The length of the CDR3 is 14 residues. The CDR3 coding sequence is TGTGCCAGCAGTACGGACAGGGGAAATGAAAAACTGTTTTTT. It codes for CASSTDRGNEKLFF.

The V call is TRBV7-9, the J call TRBJ2-5; 9 bases are shared with TRBD1. V lost 5 bases, J lost 3 bases, and 7 bases stayed unmatched. The germline CDR1 and CDR2 sequences are SEHNR and FQNEAQ (reference sequence). The CDR3 contains 15 residues. The CDR3 DNA reads TGTGCCAGCAGCGAAGAGGGACAGGGAGAAGAGACCCAGTACTTC. Translated, it gives CASSEEGQGEETQYF.

The chain couples TRBV12-3 or TRBV12-4 to TRBJ1-1; D is undetermined. V lost 5 bases and J lost 1, with 8 bases in between. The CDR3 totals 13 residues. CDR3 coding DNA: TGTGCCAGCAGTATGGCCACGAACACTGAAGCTTTCTTT. This encodes CASSMATNTEAFF.

This clonotype occurred many times. This chain links TRBV5-1 with TRBJ2-7; 7 bases are a match to TRBD1. V dropped 4 bases and J dropped 1; count of bases not matched to a gene: 8. The CDR3 consists of 15 residues. Per germline, CDR1 SGHRS and CDR2 YFSETQ. The chain's CDR3 is CASSPRQGESYEQYF. CDR3 in DNA: TGCGCCAGCAGCCCTAGACAGGGTGAATCCTACGAGCAGTACTTC. Full variable domain (remainder filled in from reference TRBV5-1 and TRBJ2-7): KAGVTQTPRYLIKTRGQQVTLSCSPISGHRSVSWYQQTPGQGLQFLFEYFSETQRNKGNFPGRFSGRQFSNSRSEMNVSTLELGDSALYLCASSPRQGESYEQYFGPGTRLTVT.

This chain uses TRBV5-1 with TRBJ2-1; possibly TRBD2 for D (5 bases). The germline gives CDR1 SGHRS, CDR2 YFSETQ. There are 15 residues in the CDR3. V lost 0 bases and J 4 bases, leaving 11 bases between the germline ends. CDR3: CASSLGDGGYNEQFF. The DNA of the CDR3 is TGCGCCAGCAGCTTGGGAGACGGAGGATACAATGAGCAGTTCTTC.

There are many counts of this clonotype. CDR3 DNA: TGCAGTGCCGGGGGGGGACATAACTATGGCTACACCTTC. Protein: CSAGGGHNYGYTF. This chain connects TRBV20-1 to TRBJ1-2, with D perhaps matching TRBD1 (6 bases). CDR3 length: 13 amino acids. Looked up from germline, CDR1 is DFQATT and CDR2 is SNEGSKA (reference sequence). Trimming removed 6 bases at V and 1 base at J, with 12 bases between.

In this sample, this clonotype turned up many times. The V and J genes are TRBV28 and TRBJ1-2, with 11 bases aligning to TRBD1. The V segment lost 2 bases and the J segment 8 bases; nucleotides outside the gene matches: 10. From germline, CDR1 is MDHEN and CDR2 SYDVKM. This CDR3 is 16 amino acids long. CDR3 region: CASSLLRGQGEKGYTF. The DNA for the CDR3 is TGTGCCAGCAGTTTACTGAGGGGACAGGGGGAGAAGGGCTACACCTTC.

This clonotype was seen ten or more times. The rearrangement joins TRBV4-1 to TRBJ1-6, with 7 bases matching TRBD1. The germline V gene encodes CDR1 MGHRA and CDR2 YSYEKL. The CDR3 spans 16 residues. J lost 10 bases, V lost 2 bases, and 11 bases had no gene match. The CDR3 region has the DNA TGCGCCAGCAGCCAAACCCCACCGGGACAGACCTCACCCCTCCACTTT. Translating gives CASSQTPPGQTSPLHF.

This clonotype was observed at least ten times. The chain combines TRBV5-4 with TRBJ2-7; 10 bases map to TRBD1. Unmatched junction bases numbered 3, after V lost 3 bases and J lost 3 bases. The CDR3 has 14 residues. Germline V gives CDR1 SGHNT, CDR2 YYREEE (reference sequence). The CDR3 loop is CASSSRDRGYEQYF. For the CDR3, the DNA is TGTGCCAGCAGCTCCCGGGACAGGGGCTACGAGCAGTACTTC.

This clonotype showed up many times. The V gene is TRBV20-1, the J gene TRBJ2-5; TRBD1 aligns across 11 bases. The CDR3 is 14 amino acids. J was trimmed by 5 bases and V by 6 bases; bases with no gene match: 8. Per the germline V gene, CDR1 is DFQATT and CDR2 is SNEGSKA (reference sequence). The CDR3 loop is CSAPDRGRLETQYF. The CDR3 DNA reads as TGCAGTGCCCCGGACAGGGGGCGGTTGGAGACCCAGTACTTC.

In its sample, this clonotype was seen many times. V and J are TRBV3-1 and TRBJ2-7, with D possibly being TRBD2 (6 bases). The CDR3 loop spans 13 amino acids. CDR1 and CDR2 (germline): LGHDT, YNNKEL (reference sequence). V dropped 3 bases and J dropped 3 bases, with 9 bases sitting between them. The CDR3 DNA sequence: TGTGCCAGCAGCCAGCGGGGCTTCTACGAGCAGTACTTC. Its translation is CASSQRGFYEQYF.

This clonotype occurred many times. The genes are TRBV5-1 and TRBJ2-7, with TRBD2 identical over 8 bases. Losses at the gene ends were 5 bases for V and 5 bases for J; bases not matched to a gene: 15. Germline-derived CDR1 and CDR2 are SGHRS and YFSETQ. The CDR3 is made up of 16 amino acids. CDR3 residues: CASRLNPGLGADEQYF. In DNA form, the CDR3 reads TGCGCCAGCAGATTAAACCCGGGACTAGGAGCAGACGAGCAGTACTTC.

There are a few counts of this clonotype. V gene TRBV20-1 combines with J gene TRBJ2-7; D is possibly TRBD2 (5 bases). Germline lookup yields CDR1 DFQATT and CDR2 SNEGSKA (reference sequence). The CDR3 spans 12 residues. V was clipped by 3 bases and J by 3 bases, with 9 bases between them. The CDR3 is CSARPGDYEQYF. The CDR3 region has the DNA TGCAGTGCTAGGCCCGGGGACTACGAGCAGTACTTC.

This clonotype has at least ten counts. The chain combines TRBV3-1 with TRBJ2-1; D is unresolved. Trimming removed 0 bases from V and 4 bases from J, with 10 bases in between. Looked up from germline, CDR1 is LGHDT and CDR2 is YNNKEL (reference sequence). CDR3 length: 15 residues. As DNA, the CDR3 is TGTGCCAGCAGCCAAGAGTGGAACCTGTACAATGAGCAGTTCTTC. This sequence encodes CASSQEWNLYNEQFF.

This clonotype was counted at least ten times. In nucleotides, the CDR3 is TGTGCCAGCAGCCCACTGGGGGGGTACGGGGAGCTGTTTTTT. Its protein product is CASSPLGGYGELFF. The chain uses TRBV7-2 and TRBJ2-2; TRBD2 matches at 7 bases. This CDR3 region has 14 residues. Germline V CDR1 and CDR2: SGHTA, FQGNSA. Trimming at V came to 5 bases and at J to 7 bases, leaving 7 bases not matched to a gene.

This chain connects TRBV29-1 to TRBJ2-3; weak D call: TRBD2 (6 bases). The CDR3 spans 12 residues. Trimming took off 4 bases at V and 5 bases at J, with 10 bases between the two ends. In germline, CDR1 is SQVTM, CDR2 ANQGSEA. This chain's CDR3 is CSVAKGGDTQYF. As DNA, the CDR3 is TGCAGCGTTGCAAAGGGAGGAGATACGCAGTATTTT.

This clonotype was seen repeatedly, ten times or more. The junction does not match germline at one end; this may be a read error. The gene calls are TRBV25-1 and TRBJ1-6; D is unresolved. The CDR3 consists of 15 residues. From germline, CDR1 is MGHDK and CDR2 SYGVNS. This CDR3 is CASSDLAAYNSPLNF. For the CDR3, the DNA is TGTGCCAGCAGTGATCTGGCAGCCTATAATTCACCCCTCAACTTT.